Below, 23 T cell receptor beta chains from the same sample are listed, as sequenced in a study of blood T cells in healthy people across ages. For the second PCR, which ran for about 7 to 12 cycles, a sample-barcoded 5' primer and a J-beta primer mix were used. TCRdb ran MiXCR on the 5' RACE reads and lists one entry per CDR3 protein. Of 1.4 million or so distinct CDR3 sequences in the sample, approximately 43% are singletons; the top ten hold about 4%. Sequencing input: blood. These receptors were taken from a woman aged 18-30 years in good health.

This clonotype was seen only once. This sequence joins TRBV10-3 and TRBJ2-5, with TRBD2 identical over 10 bases. Germline V CDR1 and CDR2: ENHRY, SYGVKD. V was pared by 4 bases and J by 5 bases, with 7 bases of the junction left unmatched. The CDR3 runs 15 residues. The CDR3: CAISGLAGEGETQYF. The DNA of the CDR3 is TGTGCCATCAGTGGGCTAGCGGGAGAGGGGGAGACCCAGTACTTC.

The V gene is TRBV29-1, the J gene TRBJ1-2; D is ambiguous. The CDR3 loop spans 11 amino acids. Germline-derived CDR1 and CDR2 are SQVTM and ANQGSEA. V was shortened by 3 bases and J by 4 bases, with 6 bases between the two germline ends. The CDR3, as DNA: TGCAGCGTTGACAGCCTCTATGGCTACACCTTC. Protein product: CSVDSLYGYTF. Together with reference TRBV29-1 and TRBJ1-2, the CDR3 gives the full variable domain: SAVISQKPSRDICQRGTSLTIQCQVDSQVTMMFWYRQQPGQSLTLIATANQGSEATYESGFVIDKFPISRPNLTFSTLTVSNMSPEDSSIYLCSVDSLYGYTFGSGTRLTVV.

This chain uses TRBV29-1 with TRBJ2-1, with 7 bases lining up with TRBD2. V trimming: 5 bases; J trimming: 6 bases; junction bases outside the gene matches: 4. CDR1 SQVTM and CDR2 ANQGSEA come from the germline V gene. This CDR3 is 12 amino acids long. CDR3 loop: CSVKTSPNEQFF. CDR3 in DNA: TGCAGCGTTAAGACTAGCCCCAATGAGCAGTTCTTC.

This chain links TRBV6-1 with TRBJ1-2; possible D gene TRBD1, 6 bases. The V gene's germline CDR1 is MNHNS and CDR2 SASEGT. The length of the CDR3 is 11 residues. CDR3 sequence: CAWGGGAGYTF. The CDR3 DNA reads as TGTGCTTGGGGGGGGGGCGCGGGCTACACCTTC.

This chain joins TRBV7-9 and TRBJ2-1; no definite D call. The V end was cut by 3 bases, the J end by 0 bases, with 21 bases between. This CDR3 has 19 residues. Germline CDR1 SEHNR, CDR2 FQNEAQ (reference sequence). The CDR3 sequence is CASSLERTPLYSSYNEQFF. The CDR3 DNA reads as TGTGCCAGCAGCTTGGAAAGGACGCCCCTTTACAGCTCCTACAATGAGCAGTTCTTC. Together with reference TRBV7-9 and TRBJ2-1, the CDR3 gives the full variable domain: DTGVSQNPRHKITKRGQNVTFRCDPISEHNRLYWYRQTLGQGPEFLTYFQNEAQLEKSRLLSDRFSAERPKGSFSTLEIQRTEQGDSAMYLCASSLERTPLYSSYNEQFFGPGTRLTVL.

This chain joins TRBV6-5 and TRBJ2-5; D is uncertain. Germline loops: CDR1 MNHEY, CDR2 SVGAGI. This CDR3 is built from 13 residues. Trimming stripped 5 bases from V and 5 bases from J, with 12 bases between. Written as DNA, the CDR3 is TGTGCCAGCAGTCGCACGGTCAGGGAGACCCAGTACTTC. Translation: CASSRTVRETQYF.

This chain joins TRBV6-1 and TRBJ2-7; 7 bases agree with TRBD2. The CDR3 consists of 15 residues. Germline CDR1 MNHNS, CDR2 SASEGT. V shed 0 bases and J 4 bases; nucleotides not matched to a gene: 6. The CDR3 spells CASSEAPAGLYEQYF. CDR3 bases: TGTGCCAGCAGTGAAGCGCCCGCGGGACTATACGAGCAGTACTTC.

A remark on this clonotype: A much more abundant neighbour one base away suggests this may be a read error. This rearrangement joins TRBV4-1 to TRBJ1-1; tentative D call: TRBD1 (5 bases). The CDR3 is 17 amino acids. CDR1 and CDR2 from the germline V gene are MGHRA and YSYEKL. The CDR3 DNA sequence: TGCGCCATCAGCCAGACAAGGGGATGGGGGATGAACACTGAAGCTTTCTTT. Protein product: CAISQTRGWGMNTEAFF.

Ten or more counts support this clonotype. Compared with germline, one end of the junction differs, possibly owing to a read error. The chain employs TRBV5-1 and TRBJ2-5; no definite D call. CDR1 is SGHRS, CDR2 YFSETQ, per germline. The CDR3 covers 11 residues. The CDR3 protein is CASSFQETQYF. CDR3 bases: TGTGCCAGCAGTTTTCAAGAGACCCAGTACTTC. Supplemented by reference TRBV5-1 and TRBJ2-5, the full variable domain reads KAGVTQTPRYLIKTRGQQVTLSCSPISGHRSVSWYQQTPGQGLQFLFEYFSETQRNKGNFPGRFSGRQFSNSRSEMNVSTLELGDSALYLCASSFQETQYFGPGTRLLVL.

The chain uses TRBV6-6 and TRBJ2-4, with D perhaps matching TRBD2 (7 bases). Near its end, the DNA agrees better with TRBJ2-7, so the J call may be wrong. The CDR3 sequence is 15 residues long. The germline CDR1 and CDR2 sequences are MNHNY and SVGAGI (reference sequence). The CDR3 here is CASSYERGGPYEQYF. CDR3 nucleotides: TGTGCCAGCAGTTACGAAAGGGGGGGGCCCTACGAGCAGTACTTC.

This chain uses TRBV7-2 with TRBJ2-3; D remains ambiguous. Germline CDR1 reads SGHTA; CDR2 reads FQGNSA. The CDR3 spans 14 residues. V lost 3 bases and J lost 3, with 10 bases in between. The CDR3 bases are TGTGCCAGCAGCTTTTGGCAAAGGACAGATACGCAGTATTTT. Translating it yields CASSFWQRTDTQYF.

The J gene is TRBJ2-1, the V gene TRBV3-1; either TRBD1 or TRBD2 may supply D (5 bases each). Germline V CDR1 and CDR2: LGHDT, YNNKEL (reference sequence). V was trimmed by 8 bases and J by 3 bases, leaving 14 bases between them. The CDR3 length is 14 residues. CDR3: CASGTRDGYNEQFF. As DNA, the CDR3 is TGTGCCAGCGGAACCCGGGACGGCTACAATGAGCAGTTCTTC.

This chain connects TRBV5-1 to TRBJ2-7; D perhaps matches TRBD2 (5 bases). Trimming cost V 1 base and J 1 base, with 9 bases left between them. Germline-derived CDR1 and CDR2 are SGHRS and YFSETQ. This CDR3 contains 14 residues. CDR3: CASSLTSLSYEQYF. CDR3 in DNA: TGCGCCAGCAGCTTGACTAGTTTGTCCTACGAGCAGTACTTC.

The chain joins TRBV27 to TRBJ2-1, with D perhaps matching TRBD1 (6 bases). V lost 5 bases and J lost 0, with 11 bases in between. The CDR3 has 15 residues. Germline CDR1 is MNHEY and CDR2 is SMNVEV (reference sequence). CDR3 region: CASSRDMSSYNEQFF. In nucleotides, the CDR3 is TGTGCCAGCAGTCGGGACATGAGCTCCTACAATGAGCAGTTCTTC.

The chain employs TRBV11-2 and TRBJ2-3; no reliable D call. Germline CDR1 is SGHAT and CDR2 is FQNNGV. The CDR3 contains 14 residues. The V gene lost 1 base and the J gene lost 6 bases, with 11 bases spanning the gap. The CDR3 sequence is CASSLVVVSDTQYF. Here the CDR3 DNA reads TGTGCCAGCAGCTTAGTTGTAGTTAGTGATACGCAGTATTTT.

This clonotype was recorded a few times. CDR3 loop: CASSLTANYEQYF. In DNA, the CDR3 is TGTGCCAGCAGTTTAACAGCGAACTACGAGCAGTACTTC. J is TRBJ2-7 and V is TRBV27, with D unresolved. The V end was cut by 2 bases, the J end by 3 bases, with 8 bases between. The CDR3 loop spans 13 amino acids. Germline CDR1 is MNHEY and CDR2 is SMNVEV (reference sequence).

The chain employs TRBV27 and TRBJ1-6; maybe TRBD1 (6 bases). The germline V gene has CDR1 MNHEY and CDR2 SMNVEV (reference sequence). Trimming stripped 4 bases from V and 1 base from J, with 11 bases between. The CDR3 spans 16 residues. The CDR3 DNA reads as TGTGCCAGCAGTTCCTCCAGGGGTTCCTATAATTCACCCCTCCACTTT. It specifies CASSSSRGSYNSPLHF.

The rearrangement joins TRBV3-1 to TRBJ1-1, with D perhaps matching TRBD1 (5 bases). CDR1 and CDR2 (germline): LGHDT, YNNKEL (reference sequence). The V gene lost 1 base and the J gene lost 5 bases, with 11 bases spanning the gap. The length of the CDR3 is 14 residues. The CDR3 protein is CASSQGGWVTEAFF. Here the CDR3 DNA reads TGTGCCAGCAGCCAAGGGGGGTGGGTTACTGAAGCTTTCTTT.

The V gene is TRBV19, the J gene TRBJ1-5; D is uncertain. V lost 7 bases and J lost 9, with 25 bases in between. CDR1 is LNHDA and CDR2 is SQIVND in the germline V gene (reference sequence). The CDR3 loop spans 16 amino acids. Written as DNA, the CDR3 is TGTGCCAGTACCCATGGGCAGTTGGCTGCAGAAAGGCCCCAGCATTTT. This translates into CASTHGQLAAERPQHF.

The V gene is TRBV30, the J gene TRBJ1-3; 11 positions match TRBD1. CDR3 length: 15 amino acids. The J segment lost 3 bases and the V segment lost 3 bases, leaving 4 bases of the junction unmatched. In germline, CDR1 is GTSNPN, CDR2 SVGIG (reference sequence). The CDR3 DNA is TGTGCCTGGAGGGGGACAGGGGGGTATGGAAACACCATATATTTT. Its protein product is CAWRGTGGYGNTIYF.

This chain uses TRBV6-2 or TRBV6-3 with TRBJ1-4; possible D gene TRBD1, 5 bases. V lost 5 bases and J 3 bases, leaving 13 bases between the germline ends. Germline loops: CDR1 MNHEY, CDR2 SVGEGT. This CDR3 comprises 15 residues. CDR3 in DNA: TGTGCCAGCAGTCACGACAGATTCGCTAATGAAAAACTGTTTTTT. Encoded protein: CASSHDRFANEKLFF.

This clonotype has only a few counts. The V and J genes are TRBV4-3 and TRBJ1-1; 7 bases are a match to TRBD1. With 0 bases clipped from V and 2 bases from J, the junction kept 6 bases outside the gene matches. The CDR3 is 16 residues long. Germline V gene sequence: CDR1 LGHNA, CDR2 YSLEER. The CDR3 sequence: CASSQDLGTANTEAFF. CDR3 DNA sequence: TGCGCCAGCAGCCAAGACTTAGGGACAGCCAACACTGAAGCTTTCTTT.

This clonotype showed up just a few times. The CDR3 reads CASALAGESYEQYF. CDR3 bases: TGTGCCAGCGCACTAGCGGGAGAATCCTACGAGCAGTACTTC. The chain couples TRBV27 to TRBJ2-7, with 11 bases lining up with TRBD2. V was clipped by 8 bases and J by 1 base; unmatched bases: 4. The CDR3 is 14 residues long. The germline V gene encodes CDR1 MNHEY and CDR2 SMNVEV (reference sequence).